The rows below give T cell receptor beta chains drawn from one sample of a study of shared clonotypes between healthy human individuals. TCRdb's table, derived via immunoSEQ multiplex PCR, lists solely in-frame clones and lacks some. In the table there are fewer than 2.5 million clones, under 95% of which are singletons. What was sequenced was naive CD4+ T cells from PBMCs. The source of these receptors is a man between 18 and 35 years old in good health. Some clones in this sample may be carry-over from other donors' samples. Each CDR3 is given with its conserved first and last residue. Each record gives: J gene, V gene, D gene, CDR3 protein, CDR3 DNA. The D gene is left open where the match is weak.

j_gene: TRBJ2-3; v_gene: TRBV11-2; d_gene: TRBD1; CDR3aa: CASSFDRGPDTQYF; CDR3nt: TGTGCCAGCAGCTTCGACAGGGGCCCAGATACGCAGTATTTT
j_gene: TRBJ2-7; v_gene: TRBV7-9; d_gene: .; CDR3aa: CASSSFTGSSYEQYF; CDR3nt: TGTGCCAGCAGCTCATTTACAGGGAGCTCCTACGAGCAGTACTTC
j_gene: TRBJ1-3; v_gene: TRBV28; d_gene: .; CDR3aa: CASNPPVGSGNTIYF; CDR3nt: TGTGCCAGCAACCCACCCGTCGGCTCTGGAAACACCATATATTTT
j_gene: TRBJ1-5; v_gene: TRBV27; d_gene: .; CDR3aa: CASSSAGSNQPQHF; CDR3nt: TGTGCCAGCAGTTCCGCAGGGAGCAATCAGCCCCAGCATTTT
j_gene: TRBJ2-3; v_gene: TRBV10-2; d_gene: TRBD2; CDR3aa: CASRPPGLAGAADTQYF; CDR3nt: TGCGCCAGCAGACCTCCGGGACTAGCGGGAGCCGCAGATACGCAGTATTTT
j_gene: TRBJ1-1; v_gene: TRBV5-1; d_gene: .; CDR3aa: CASSPTSTLNTEAFF; CDR3nt: TGCGCCAGCAGCCCTACATCTACCTTGAACACTGAAGCTTTCTTT
j_gene: TRBJ2-5; v_gene: TRBV5-4; d_gene: .; CDR3aa: CASTAGETQYF; CDR3nt: TGTGCCAGCACCGCTGGGGAGACCCAGTACTTC
j_gene: TRBJ1-2; v_gene: TRBV6-1; d_gene: .; CDR3aa: CASSDRAALMDTF; CDR3nt: TGTGCCAGCAGTGACCGCGCTGCGCTTATGGACACCTTC
j_gene: TRBJ2-7; v_gene: TRBV9; d_gene: .; CDR3aa: CASSVGSTGAKTYEQYF; CDR3nt: TGTGCCAGCAGCGTAGGGTCAACAGGTGCCAAAACCTACGAGCAGTACTTC
j_gene: TRBJ1-2; v_gene: TRBV28; d_gene: TRBD1; CDR3aa: CASSLGQGKYGYTF; CDR3nt: TGTGCCAGCAGTTTGGGACAGGGGAAATATGGCTACACCTTC
j_gene: TRBJ1-1; v_gene: TRBV4-2; d_gene: .; CDR3aa: CASSPLVGLTEAFF; CDR3nt: TGTGCCAGCAGCCCCCTGGTGGGGCTCACTGAAGCTTTCTTT
j_gene: TRBJ1-2; v_gene: TRBV7-2; d_gene: .; CDR3aa: CASSLDRVSYGYTF; CDR3nt: TGTGCCAGCAGCTTAGACAGGGTGAGCTATGGCTACACCTTC
j_gene: TRBJ2-5; v_gene: TRBV7-2; d_gene: .; CDR3aa: CASSQRGMTAQYF; CDR3nt: TGTGCCAGCAGCCAACGAGGGATGACGGCCCAGTACTTC
j_gene: TRBJ1-3; v_gene: TRBV28; d_gene: .; CDR3aa: CASSLNGGNTIYF; CDR3nt: TGTGCCAGCAGTTTGAATGGTGGAAACACCATATATTTT
j_gene: TRBJ1-1; v_gene: TRBV2; d_gene: .; CDR3aa: CASSELGAQGTEAFF; CDR3nt: TGTGCCAGCAGTGAATTGGGGGCGCAGGGGACTGAAGCTTTCTTT
j_gene: TRBJ2-3; v_gene: TRBV5-4; d_gene: TRBD1; CDR3aa: CASSPRQGPDTQYF; CDR3nt: TGTGCCAGCAGCCCCAGACAGGGACCGGATACGCAGTATTTT
j_gene: TRBJ2-7; v_gene: TRBV7-9; d_gene: .; CDR3aa: CASSLGRSTYEQYF; CDR3nt: TGTGCCAGCAGCTTGGGTCGCAGCACCTACGAGCAGTACTTC
j_gene: TRBJ1-6; v_gene: TRBV2; d_gene: .; CDR3aa: CASSEGRVYSPLHF; CDR3nt: TGTGCCAGCAGTGAAGGCAGGGTTTACTCACCCCTCCACTTT
j_gene: TRBJ1-2; v_gene: TRBV5-6; d_gene: .; CDR3aa: CASSLSLRDYGYTF; CDR3nt: TGTGCCAGCAGCTTGTCCCTGAGAGACTATGGCTACACCTTC
j_gene: TRBJ1-1; v_gene: TRBV6-1; d_gene: TRBD1; CDR3aa: CASSEWDRGTEAFF; CDR3nt: TGTGCCAGCAGTGAATGGGACAGGGGTACTGAAGCTTTCTTT
j_gene: TRBJ2-2; v_gene: TRBV6-5; d_gene: TRBD2; CDR3aa: CASSYRGVRVPGELFF; CDR3nt: TGTGCCAGCAGTTACCGGGGGGTGAGGGTCCCCGGGGAGCTGTTTTTT
j_gene: TRBJ1-6; v_gene: TRBV30; d_gene: .; CDR3aa: CAWSVRSIRPRGGSPLHF; CDR3nt: TGTGCCTGGAGTGTACGGTCTATTAGGCCTCGGGGTGGTTCACCCCTCCACTTT
j_gene: TRBJ1-3; v_gene: TRBV19; d_gene: .; CDR3aa: CASSKTTGNTIYF; CDR3nt: TGTGCCAGTTCGAAGACAACTGGAAACACCATATATTTT
j_gene: TRBJ1-3; v_gene: TRBV28; d_gene: TRBD1; CDR3aa: CASSLSPGTGSKGNTIYF; CDR3nt: TGTGCCAGCAGTTTATCCCCCGGGACAGGGTCTAAGGGAAACACCATATATTTT
j_gene: TRBJ1-1; v_gene: TRBV4-1; d_gene: .; CDR3aa: CASSQTGNWGTEAFF; CDR3nt: TGCGCCAGCAGCCAAACAGGGAATTGGGGGACTGAAGCTTTCTTT